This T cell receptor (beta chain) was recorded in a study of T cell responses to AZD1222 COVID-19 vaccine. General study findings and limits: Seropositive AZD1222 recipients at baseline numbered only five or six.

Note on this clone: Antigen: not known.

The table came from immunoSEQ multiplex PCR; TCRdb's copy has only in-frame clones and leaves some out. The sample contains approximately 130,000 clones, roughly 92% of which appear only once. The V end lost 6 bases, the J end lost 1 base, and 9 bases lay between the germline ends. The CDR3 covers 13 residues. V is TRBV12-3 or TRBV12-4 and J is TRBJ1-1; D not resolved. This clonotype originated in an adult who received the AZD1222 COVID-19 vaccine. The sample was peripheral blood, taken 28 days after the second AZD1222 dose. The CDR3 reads CASRITENTEAFF. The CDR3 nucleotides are TGTGCCAGCAGGATAACAGAGAACACTGAAGCTTTCTTT.